The present T cell receptor (beta chain) was sequenced within a study of T cells expressing NK-cell markers. For the study at large: With respect to HCMV, most of the eight sequenced donors were seropositive, and one was seronegative.

The CDR3 totals 15 residues. From its re-call of the 5' RACE reads, TCRdb lists each CDR3 protein once, without DNA. Reported are roughly 390,000 distinct CDR3 sequences; the ten largest clones contain over 4%. Sequenced input: blood T cells: a sorted CD56 or NKG2C T cell subset, CD4+ or CD8+ T cells, or bulk PBMC T cells (not recorded which). The chain combines TRBV12-3 or TRBV12-4 with TRBJ1-2; TCRdb gives TRBD1 as the D gene, but with no DNA this cannot be confirmed. The origin of this receptor is a man aged 18 to 69 in good health. The CDR3 sequence is CASSLGGEVNYGYTF.